This TCR beta chain was recovered during a study of cytotoxic CD8 clonotypes in ibrutinib-treated CLL. Across the study: There were about 11 relapsed/refractory patients and about 14 treatment-naive patients, and around 17 were IGHV unmutated.

About this clone itself: Its antigen is currently unknown.

Study findings and constraints: Collection times varied between progressing and sustained-remission patients.

Sequencing was designed to attain a depth spanning 1 in 200,000 to 1 in 1 million T cells. TCRdb's table, derived via immunoSEQ multiplex PCR, lists solely in-frame clones and lacks some. The sample carries 150,000 to 200,000 clones, 70% to 90% recorded once. The source is a human donor with chronic lymphocytic leukemia. The source material was PBMCs, sampled at disease progression, from a patient treated with ibrutinib.

DNA of the CDR3: TGTGCCAGCAGGGACTGGTGGCCCTCTCGGCTTAACGAGCAGTACTTC. It encodes CASRDWWPSRLNEQYF. The J gene is TRBJ2-7, the V gene TRBV2, with a possible D match to TRBD2 (5 bases). The length of the CDR3 is 16 residues. Trimming took off 6 bases at V and 5 bases at J, with 23 bases between the two ends. Germline V gene sequence: CDR1 SNHLY, CDR2 FYNNEI.